Following are 20 T cell receptor beta chains from one sample sequenced in a study of cytomegalovirus exposure and HLA in healthy donors. Vbeta (60) and Jbeta (13) primers were used in the PCR. TCRdb's table, derived via immunoSEQ multiplex PCR, lists solely in-frame clones and lacks some. The data show 200,000 to 250,000 clones, more than 75% seen once. Specimen: PBMCs. All receptors come from a human donor in good health.

The chain couples TRBV28 to TRBJ1-1, with 8 bases matching TRBD1. The V gene end was trimmed by 11 bases and the J gene end by 1 base; junction bases not matched to a gene: 3. This CDR3 has 12 amino acids. CDR1 MDHEN and CDR2 SYDVKM come from the germline V gene. Here the CDR3 DNA reads TGTGCCGGAGGACAGGGGAACACTGAAGCTTTCTTT. It translates to CAGGQGNTEAFF.

The V call is TRBV11-2, the J call TRBJ2-7, with 13 bases matching TRBD2. Germline lookup yields CDR1 SGHAT and CDR2 FQNNGV. After removal of 5 bases from V and 4 bases from J, the junction contained 5 bases not matched to a gene. The CDR3 extends over 15 amino acids. CDR3 loop: CASSPGTSGIYEQYF. CDR3 nucleotides: TGTGCCAGCAGCCCAGGGACTAGCGGGATTTACGAGCAGTACTTC.

The chain recombines TRBV6-5 with TRBJ2-7, with D possibly matching TRBD2 (5 bases). The CDR3 has 15 residues. The V end lost 6 bases, the J end lost 0 bases, and 15 bases lay between the germline ends. Germline assignment: CDR1 MNHEY and CDR2 SVGAGI. CDR3 DNA: TGTGCCAGCAGGCCGACGAGTGGGAGCTCCTACGAGCAGTACTTC. As protein: CASRPTSGSSYEQYF.

The chain links TRBV4-1 to TRBJ2-2; 13 nucleotides align to TRBD2. The CDR3 length is 19 residues. The J segment lost 4 bases and the V segment lost 4 bases, leaving 12 bases of the junction unmatched. Germline V CDR1 and CDR2: MGHRA, YSYEKL. The CDR3 spells CASSPGELAGGSVTGELFF. In DNA, the CDR3 is TGCGCCAGCAGCCCGGGGGAACTAGCGGGAGGGTCGGTCACCGGGGAGCTGTTTTTT.

V is TRBV5-8 and J is TRBJ2-1; 8 bases are shared with TRBD2. This CDR3 is built from 16 residues. The germline V gene has CDR1 SGHTS and CDR2 YDEGEE. V gave up 5 bases and J gave up 2 bases; unmatched junction bases: 9. The CDR3 loop is CASRPRVAGPYNEQFF. DNA of the CDR3: TGTGCCAGCAGACCGAGGGTAGCGGGACCCTACAATGAGCAGTTCTTC.

The genes are TRBV19 and TRBJ2-1; D is undetermined. Trimming took off 6 bases at V and 7 bases at J, with 13 bases between the two ends. The CDR3 length is 13 residues. The germline V gene encodes CDR1 LNHDA and CDR2 SQIVND (reference sequence). CDR3 DNA: TGTGCCAGTAGATTGACACCCAAGAATGAGCAGTTCTTC. Protein product: CASRLTPKNEQFF.

The chain uses TRBV7-8 and TRBJ2-1, with 8 bases fitting TRBD1. This CDR3 spans 15 amino acids. Per germline, CDR1 SGHVS and CDR2 FQNEAQ. Trimming removed 2 bases from V and 9 bases from J; junction bases left unmatched: 9. The CDR3 DNA reads TGTGCCAGCAGCTTACGGGCAGGGGGCCAGGGTGAGCAGTTCTTC. Translating gives CASSLRAGGQGEQFF. Variable domain in full (rest from reference TRBV7-8 and TRBJ2-1): GAGVSQSPRYKVAKRGQDVALRCDPISGHVSLFWYQQALGQGPEFLTYFQNEAQLDKSGLPSDRFFAERPEGSVSTLKIQRTQQEDSAVYLCASSLRAGGQGEQFFGPGTRLTVL.

This clone was recorded a few times. The V and J genes are TRBV27 and TRBJ2-7; the D gene is possibly TRBD2 (6 bases). In germline, CDR1 is MNHEY, CDR2 SMNVEV (reference sequence). The CDR3 consists of 14 residues. V shed 3 bases and J shed 2 bases, with 11 bases lying between them. The CDR3 is CASSFSGRAYEQYF. CDR3 DNA sequence: TGTGCCAGCAGTTTCAGCGGGCGAGCCTACGAGCAGTACTTC.

The chain recombines TRBV23-1 with TRBJ2-5; TRBD2 matches at 13 bases. TRBV23-1 is identified as an open reading frame with a role that is uncertain. The V segment lost 4 bases and the J segment 2 bases; nucleotides outside the gene matches: 16. This CDR3 is 20 amino acids long. CDR3: CASSRKPGLAGSRGQETQYF. The CDR3 nucleotides read TGCGCCAGCAGTCGTAAGCCGGGACTAGCGGGGAGTAGGGGACAAGAGACCCAGTACTTC.

The chain combines TRBV4-3 with TRBJ2-5; D is possibly TRBD1 (7 bases). The CDR3 contains 15 residues. The V end lost 2 bases, the J end lost 4 bases, and 14 bases lay between the germline ends. CDR1 LGHNA and CDR2 YSLEER come from the germline V gene. Here the CDR3 reads CASSQSTGRIETQYF. CDR3 bases: TGCGCCAGCAGCCAATCGACAGGGAGGATAGAGACCCAGTACTTC.

This sequence joins TRBV4-2 and TRBJ1-4; possibly TRBD1 for D (5 bases). Germline V gene data show CDR1 as LGHNA and CDR2 as YNFKEQ. Deletions cut 0 bases from V and 3 bases from J, with 8 bases between. There are 15 residues in the CDR3. CDR3 nucleotide sequence: TGTGCCAGCAGCCAAGACCTAGGGGCTAATGAAAAACTGTTTTTT. Translation: CASSQDLGANEKLFF.

This clone was counted between two and nine times. The rearrangement uses TRBV7-8 and TRBJ2-5; TRBD1 is a possible D gene (5 bases). V was shortened by 1 base and J by 0 bases, with 6 bases between the two germline ends. Germline-derived CDR1 and CDR2 are SGHVS and FQNEAQ. The CDR3 totals 14 residues. As DNA, the CDR3 is TGTGCCAGCAGCTTAGGGGGCAACCAAGAGACCCAGTACTTC. This codes for CASSLGGNQETQYF.

The chain couples TRBV6-1 to TRBJ2-2; TRBD1 might be the D (5 bases). Germline lookup yields CDR1 MNHNS and CDR2 SASEGT. Deletions cut 7 bases from V and 4 bases from J, with 10 bases between. The CDR3 runs to 13 residues. Here the CDR3 reads CASKNRSTGELFF. In DNA form, the CDR3 reads TGTGCCAGCAAGAACAGGAGCACCGGGGAGCTGTTTTTT.

This sequence joins TRBV11-2 and TRBJ1-2, with D maybe TRBD1 (6 bases). The CDR3 covers 13 residues. The ends were cut back, 6 bases at V and 7 bases at J, with 15 bases in the middle. The germline gives CDR1 SGHAT, CDR2 FQNNGV. The CDR3 nucleotides are TGTGCCAGCAGGCAAACTAACAGGGCTGGCTACACCTTC. This gives the protein CASRQTNRAGYTF.

V is TRBV5-1 and J is TRBJ2-5, with TRBD2 identical over 11 bases. V shed 0 bases and J 5 bases; nucleotides not matched to a gene: 3. The germline V gene encodes CDR1 SGHRS and CDR2 YFSETQ. The CDR3 runs to 15 residues. CDR3 sequence (DNA): TGCGCCAGCAGCTTGGCTAGCGGGAGGAGTGAGACCCAGTACTTC. This sequence encodes CASSLASGRSETQYF.

The genes are TRBV5-1 and TRBJ2-7; weak D call: TRBD2 (7 bases). Germline V gives CDR1 SGHRS, CDR2 YFSETQ. This CDR3 has 17 residues. V dropped 0 bases and J dropped 1 base, with 17 bases sitting between them. CDR3 sequence reads: CASSLAPSRGASYEQYF. CDR3 nucleotide sequence: TGCGCCAGCAGCTTGGCCCCCAGTCGGGGGGCATCCTACGAGCAGTACTTC.

This chain uses TRBV6-5 with TRBJ2-7, with D perhaps TRBD2 (5 bases). Germline values: CDR1 MNHEY, CDR2 SVGAGI. This CDR3 is built from 11 residues. V was clipped by 11 bases and J by 6 bases, with 14 bases between them. This chain's CDR3 is CAGSVICEQYF. CDR3 coding DNA: TGTGCCGGGAGTGTTATCTGCGAGCAGTACTTC.

The chain is built from TRBV5-1 and TRBJ2-3, with a tentative D call TRBD1 (5 bases). Germline CDR1 reads SGHRS; CDR2 reads YFSETQ. The V end lost 2 bases, the J end lost 2 bases, and 15 bases lay between the germline ends. The CDR3 covers 16 residues. CDR3 residues: CASSFGNRSPTDTQYF. CDR3 in DNA: TGCGCCAGCAGCTTTGGAAACAGGTCACCCACAGATACGCAGTATTTT. Variable domain in full (rest from reference TRBV5-1 and TRBJ2-3): KAGVTQTPRYLIKTRGQQVTLSCSPISGHRSVSWYQQTPGQGLQFLFEYFSETQRNKGNFPGRFSGRQFSNSRSEMNVSTLELGDSALYLCASSFGNRSPTDTQYFGPGTRLTVL.

V is TRBV27 and J is TRBJ2-2, with TRBD2 as a possible D gene (6 bases). V was trimmed by 2 bases and J by 4 bases, leaving 8 bases between them. This CDR3 has 14 residues. Germline lookup yields CDR1 MNHEY and CDR2 SMNVEV (reference sequence). CDR3: CASSLMRGTGELFF. The DNA for the CDR3 is TGTGCCAGCAGTTTAATGCGGGGCACCGGGGAGCTGTTTTTT.

The genes are TRBV5-1 and TRBJ2-7; 7 nucleotides line up with TRBD2. J was trimmed by 2 bases and V by 7 bases; bases with no gene match: 18. The CDR3 is 17 residues long. CDR1 and CDR2 from the germline V gene are SGHRS and YFSETQ. CDR3 nucleotide sequence: TGCGCCAGCCGCCCTACCTTGGGACGGGAGGCACCCTACGAGCAGTACTTC. As protein: CASRPTLGREAPYEQYF.